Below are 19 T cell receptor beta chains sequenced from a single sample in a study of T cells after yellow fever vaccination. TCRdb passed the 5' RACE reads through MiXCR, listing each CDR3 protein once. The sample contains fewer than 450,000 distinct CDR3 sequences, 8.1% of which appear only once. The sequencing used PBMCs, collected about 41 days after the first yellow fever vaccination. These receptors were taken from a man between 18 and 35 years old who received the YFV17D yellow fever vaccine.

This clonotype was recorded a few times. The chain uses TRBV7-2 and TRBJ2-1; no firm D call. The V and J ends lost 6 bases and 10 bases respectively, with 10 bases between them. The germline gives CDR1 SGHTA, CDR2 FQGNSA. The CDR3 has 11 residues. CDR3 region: CASRNTREQFF. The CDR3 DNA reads TGTGCCAGCAGAAATACAAGGGAGCAGTTCTTC.

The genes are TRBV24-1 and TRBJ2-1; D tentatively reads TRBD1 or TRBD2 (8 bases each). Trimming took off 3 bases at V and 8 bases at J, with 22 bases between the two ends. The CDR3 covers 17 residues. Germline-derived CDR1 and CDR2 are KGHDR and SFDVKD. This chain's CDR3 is CATSDVQGAGGMDEQFF. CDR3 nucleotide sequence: TGTGCCACCAGTGATGTTCAGGGGGCGGGGGGTATGGATGAGCAGTTCTTC.

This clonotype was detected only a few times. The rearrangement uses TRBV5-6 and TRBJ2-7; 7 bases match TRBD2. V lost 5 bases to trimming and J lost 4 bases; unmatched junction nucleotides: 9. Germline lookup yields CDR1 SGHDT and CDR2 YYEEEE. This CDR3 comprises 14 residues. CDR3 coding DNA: TGTGCCAGCAGGTCGCGGGAGACTTGGTACGAGCAGTACGTC. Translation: CASRSRETWYEQYV.

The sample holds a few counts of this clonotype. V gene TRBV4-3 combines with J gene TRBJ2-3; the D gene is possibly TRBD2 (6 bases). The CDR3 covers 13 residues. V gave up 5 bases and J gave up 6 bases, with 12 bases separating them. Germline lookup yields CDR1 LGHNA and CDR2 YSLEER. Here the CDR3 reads CASSGGLGDTQYF. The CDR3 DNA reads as TGCGCCAGCAGCGGGGGACTCGGGGATACGCAGTATTTT.

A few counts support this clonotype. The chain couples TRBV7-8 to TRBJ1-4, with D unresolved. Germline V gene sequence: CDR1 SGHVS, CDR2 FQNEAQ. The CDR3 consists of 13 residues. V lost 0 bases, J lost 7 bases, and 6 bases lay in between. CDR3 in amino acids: CASSLALSEKLFF. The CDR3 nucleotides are TGTGCCAGCAGCTTAGCGCTGAGTGAAAAACTGTTTTTT.

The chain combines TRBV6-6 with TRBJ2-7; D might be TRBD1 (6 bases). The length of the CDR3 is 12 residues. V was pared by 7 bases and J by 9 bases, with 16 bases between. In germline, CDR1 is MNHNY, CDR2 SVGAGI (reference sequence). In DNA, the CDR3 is TGTGCCAGCACGAAGGAGTCAGGGGTGCAGTACTTC. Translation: CASTKESGVQYF.

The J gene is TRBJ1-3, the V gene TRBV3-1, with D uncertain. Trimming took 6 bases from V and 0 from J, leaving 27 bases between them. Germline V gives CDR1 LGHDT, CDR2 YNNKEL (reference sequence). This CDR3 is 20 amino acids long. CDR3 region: CASSRQVFWIADYSGNTIYF. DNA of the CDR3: TGTGCCAGCAGTCGCCAAGTCTTCTGGATAGCGGACTACTCTGGAAACACCATATATTTT.

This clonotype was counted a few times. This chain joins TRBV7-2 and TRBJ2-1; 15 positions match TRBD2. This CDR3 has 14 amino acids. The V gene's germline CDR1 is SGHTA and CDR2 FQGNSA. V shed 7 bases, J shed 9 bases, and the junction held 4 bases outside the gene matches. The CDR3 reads CASTPGLAGGEQFF. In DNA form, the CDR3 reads TGTGCCAGCACGCCGGGACTAGCGGGGGGTGAGCAGTTCTTC.

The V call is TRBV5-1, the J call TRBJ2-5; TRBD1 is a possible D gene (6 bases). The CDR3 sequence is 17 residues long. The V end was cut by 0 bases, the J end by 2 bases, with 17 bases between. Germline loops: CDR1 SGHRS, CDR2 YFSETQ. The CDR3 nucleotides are TGCGCCAGCAGCTTGGGGGGGCCAGGGAGCTTACAAGAGACCCAGTACTTC. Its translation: CASSLGGPGSLQETQYF.

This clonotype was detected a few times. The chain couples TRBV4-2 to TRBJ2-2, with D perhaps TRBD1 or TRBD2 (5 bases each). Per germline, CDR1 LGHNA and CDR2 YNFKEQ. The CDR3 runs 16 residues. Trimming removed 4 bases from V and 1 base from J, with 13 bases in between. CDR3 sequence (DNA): TGTGCCAGCAGCCCGTATGAGGGGAAGAACACCGGGGAGCTGTTTTTT. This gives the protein CASSPYEGKNTGELFF.

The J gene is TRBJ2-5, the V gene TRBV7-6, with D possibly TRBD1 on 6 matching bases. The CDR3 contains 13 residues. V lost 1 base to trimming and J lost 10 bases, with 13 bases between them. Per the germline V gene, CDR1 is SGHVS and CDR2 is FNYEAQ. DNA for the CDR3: TGTGCCAGCAGCTTAGGTCCTGGGGGACACCAGTACTTC. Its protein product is CASSLGPGGHQYF.

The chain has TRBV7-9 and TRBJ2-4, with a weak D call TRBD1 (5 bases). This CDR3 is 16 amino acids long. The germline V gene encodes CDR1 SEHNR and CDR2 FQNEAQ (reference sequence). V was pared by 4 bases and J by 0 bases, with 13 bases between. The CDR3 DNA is TGTGCCAGCAGCTCCCCCAAGGGGCCAGCCAAAAACATTCAGTACTTC. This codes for CASSSPKGPAKNIQYF.

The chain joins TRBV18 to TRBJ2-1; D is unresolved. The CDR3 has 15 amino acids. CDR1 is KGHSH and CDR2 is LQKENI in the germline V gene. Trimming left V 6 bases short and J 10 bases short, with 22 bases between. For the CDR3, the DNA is TGTGCCAGCTCCACCCCGGCGGACCTAGGTCCAGAGCAGTTCTTC. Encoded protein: CASSTPADLGPEQFF.

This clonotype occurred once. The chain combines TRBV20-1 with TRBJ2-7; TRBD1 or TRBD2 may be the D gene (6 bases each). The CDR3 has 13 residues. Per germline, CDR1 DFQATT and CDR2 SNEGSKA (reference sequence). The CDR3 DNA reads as TGCAGTGCACAGCGGTACGGGGGCGACGAGCTGTACGTC. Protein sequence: CSAQRYGGDELYV.

The CDR3 DNA sequence: TGCGCCAGCAGCTTGATCCAAGGTGGTCTCGACACGGTTACAACTCCCTACGAGCAGTACTTC. Translated: CASSLIQGGLDTVTTPYEQYF. The chain carries TRBV5-1 and TRBJ2-7; unclear D gene. The germline V gene has CDR1 SGHRS and CDR2 YFSETQ. This CDR3 has 21 residues. V shed 1 base and J shed 2 bases, with 31 bases lying between them.

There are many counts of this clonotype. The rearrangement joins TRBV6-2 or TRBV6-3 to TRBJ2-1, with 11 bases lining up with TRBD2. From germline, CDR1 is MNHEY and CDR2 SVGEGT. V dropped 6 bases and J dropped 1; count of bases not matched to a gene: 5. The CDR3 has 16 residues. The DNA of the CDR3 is TGTGCCAGCAGCCAGACTAGCGGGGAGTCCTACAATGAGCAGTTCTTC. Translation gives CASSQTSGESYNEQFF.

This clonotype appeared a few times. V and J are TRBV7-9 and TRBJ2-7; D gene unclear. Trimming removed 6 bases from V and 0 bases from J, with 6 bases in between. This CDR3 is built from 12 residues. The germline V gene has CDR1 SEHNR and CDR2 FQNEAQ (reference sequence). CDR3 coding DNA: TGTGCCAGCAGTGAGTACTCCTACGAGCAGTACTTC. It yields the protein CASSEYSYEQYF.

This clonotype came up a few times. CDR3 nucleotides: TGTGCCAGCAGCATGGGGTTTGCTAACTATGGCTACACCTTC. Its translation: CASSMGFANYGYTF. The chain has TRBV6-1 and TRBJ1-2; D not resolved. The CDR3 extends over 14 amino acids. Trimming took off 6 bases at V and 0 bases at J, with 11 bases between the two ends. The germline CDR1 and CDR2 sequences are MNHNS and SASEGT.

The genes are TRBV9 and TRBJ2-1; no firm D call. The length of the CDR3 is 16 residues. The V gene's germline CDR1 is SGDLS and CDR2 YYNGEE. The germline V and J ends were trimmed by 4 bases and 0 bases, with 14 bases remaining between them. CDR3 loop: CASSIRALSSYNEQFF. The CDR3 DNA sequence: TGTGCCAGCAGCATCCGGGCCCTCAGCTCCTACAATGAGCAGTTCTTC.